The TCR beta chain described here comes from a study of blood T cell repertoires in COVID-19. This CDR3 region has 14 residues. Germline V gene lookup returns CDR1 SGHDN and CDR2 FVKESK. V was shortened by 2 bases and J by 7 bases, with 14 bases between the two germline ends. In the original analysis: Scientists estimated how many nucleated cells there were by amplifying reference gene primers. Sequencing used immunoSEQ multiplex PCR; TCRdb keeps in-frame clones, though not all of them. V and J calls and clone size are those listed in that table; D and trimming were worked out from the DNA. The sample has fewer than 300,000 clones, approximately 90% seen once; the top ten hold 2.3%.

This TCR was sampled from a woman between 40 and 55 years old with acute COVID-19. Input material: PBMCs or T cells enriched from blood (not recorded which). The chain employs TRBV14 and TRBJ1-2; no clear D gene. CDR3 sequence: CASSQRRGIGGYTF. DNA for the CDR3: TGTGCCAGCAGCCAACGCCGAGGGATAGGTGGCTACACCTTC.